One sample yielded the 7 T cell receptor beta chains listed below, sequenced in a study of shared clonotypes between healthy human individuals. Data came from immunoSEQ multiplex PCR; TCRdb stores just in-frame clones and leaves some out. The sample shows fewer than 3 million clones, about 90% of them seen only once. The sequenced sample consisted of naive CD4+ T cells from PBMCs. Indicated subset: CD45RA+ positively selected. The origin of the receptors is a man younger than 35 in good health. Some clones in this sample may be carry-over from other donors' samples.

This chain joins TRBV5-1 and TRBJ2-2, with 11 positions matching TRBD2. The CDR3 length is 15 residues. The V gene's germline CDR1 is SGHRS and CDR2 YFSETQ. V shed 1 base, J shed 6 bases, and the junction held 2 bases outside the gene matches. The CDR3 loop is CASSLTSGRAGELFF. The CDR3 coding sequence is TGCGCCAGCAGCTTGACTAGCGGGAGAGCCGGGGAGCTGTTTTTT.

J is TRBJ2-2 and V is TRBV7-3; 7 positions agree with TRBD1. The CDR3 loop spans 15 amino acids. V trimming: 4 bases; J trimming: 3 bases; junction bases outside the gene matches: 5. Germline CDR1 is SGHTA and CDR2 is FQGTGA. Here the CDR3 DNA reads TGTGCCAGCAGCTCCCGACAGGGATACACCGGGGAGCTGTTTTTT. Protein sequence: CASSSRQGYTGELFF.

This clone came up once. Written as DNA, the CDR3 is TGTGCCAGCAGCCACGGACAGGCGAACACTGAAGCTTTCTTT. Protein sequence: CASSHGQANTEAFF. The V and J genes are TRBV7-2 and TRBJ1-1, with 7 nucleotides matching TRBD1. Looked up from germline, CDR1 is SGHTA and CDR2 is FQGNSA. The CDR3 contains 14 residues. V was pared by 5 bases and J by 1 base, with 4 bases of the junction left unmatched.

This chain joins TRBV5-4 and TRBJ1-5; no firm D call. Germline V lookup: CDR1 SGHNT, CDR2 YYREEE (reference sequence). The CDR3 spans 15 residues. V lost 4 bases, J lost 0 bases, and 11 bases lay in between. The CDR3 loop is CASSPRRHSNQPQHF. For the CDR3, the DNA is TGTGCCAGCAGCCCGCGCCGACATAGCAATCAGCCCCAGCATTTT.

The rearrangement links TRBV4-1 to TRBJ1-2; 9 nucleotides match TRBD1. CDR1 is MGHRA, CDR2 YSYEKL, per germline. The CDR3 contains 14 residues. With 4 bases clipped from V and 8 bases from J, the junction kept 8 bases outside the gene matches. CDR3 nucleotide sequence: TGCGCCAGCAGCCTACCGGGACAGGGTCGAGGCTACACCTTC. Translating gives CASSLPGQGRGYTF.

V and J are TRBV7-2 and TRBJ2-1, with 10 bases identical to TRBD2. The CDR3 runs to 16 residues. Germline lookup yields CDR1 SGHTA and CDR2 FQGNSA. The junction had 3 bases not matched to a gene; V was cut back by 4 bases and J by 0 bases. The CDR3 nucleotides read TGTGCCAGCAGCTGGGGACTAGCGAGCTCCTACAATGAGCAGTTCTTC. Protein sequence: CASSWGLASSYNEQFF.

This clone was counted between two and nine times. This chain uses TRBV19 with TRBJ1-1, with TRBD1 identical over 8 bases. The CDR3 loop spans 15 amino acids. Germline-derived CDR1 and CDR2 are LNHDA and SQIVND (reference sequence). Trimming cost V 4 bases and J 1 base; bases outside gene matches: 5. Here the CDR3 DNA reads TGTGCCAGTAGTACACCCGGACAGGGGAACACTGAAGCTTTCTTT. This codes for CASSTPGQGNTEAFF.